This T cell receptor beta chain was captured in a study of cytotoxic CD8 clonotypes in ibrutinib-treated CLL listed by TCRdb under 2021. With respect to the entire study: The cohort had around twelve relapsed/refractory and more than 14 treatment-naive patients; about 17 were IGHV unmutated. Partial responses were observed in roughly 24 patients and complete responses in 2; after a median follow-up of roughly 62 months, remission was maintained in around 14 patients and progression was observed in some twelve. Response samples were taken after a median of 12 months on treatment, ranging from roughly 6 to 36 months. Samples averaged roughly 280,000 productive templates and roughly 86,000 productive rearrangements. Longitudinal samples were available for about 30% of the 86 trial participants. Cryopreserved peripheral blood mononuclear cells were obtained prior to treatment, at the time of response, and at either disease progression or sustained remission. Every remission and progressive disease sample was obtained while ibrutinib was still being received by the patients.

This specimen's time point label, per the study, means: progressive disease on ibrutinib. For TCR beta library preparation, roughly 2.2 micrograms of genomic DNA were isolated from cryopreserved PBMCs. Longitudinal blood samples from CLL patients on ibrutinib monotherapy underwent high-throughput TCR beta sequencing. Patients were enrolled in a phase 2 open-label single-center ibrutinib monotherapy trial. What the research found in general, with its limitations: Baseline clonality was found to be higher than that of age-matched healthy donors and was strongly correlated with circulating CD8+ T-cell counts. Sampling times were not matched between sustained-remission and progressing patients, and lymph node repertoires were not studied. Clonality rose at ibrutinib response, remained stable during sustained remission, and dropped back toward baseline at progression. Public clonotypes were rare and either contracted or stayed stable during treatment, and the rise in clonality at ibrutinib response reflected the expansion of private clonotypes.

This clone was observed a handful of times. Its antigen specificity is not known. The record has no base qualities; no much larger clone is one base away. A MiSeq instrument was used for deep resolution sequencing, which targeted depths ranging from 1 in 1 million up to 1 in 200,000 T cells, with coverage averaging 10x for each clonotype. The immunoSEQ hsTCRB Kit was used to generate TCR beta libraries. Turning to the authors' computational methods: The data were analyzed with ImmunoSEQ Analyzer and ImmunoSEQ Data Assistant, and V, D and J gene assignments followed IMGT definitions. Clonality, which ranges from 0 to 1, was calculated by subtracting the normalized Shannon entropy of productive rearrangement frequencies from one. Public clonotype analysis was restricted to overrepresented clonotypes comprising at least 0.05% of each patient's repertoire. About twelve age-matched healthy donor repertoires from immuneACCESS were used as controls for clonality. TCRdb stores this immuneACCESS table with in-frame sequences only. Part of the clones is absent; in the studies checked, under half of the shortfall reflects unresolved V genes, and no reason is known for the rest. V, J and clone size are those of that table, while D and trimming were read from the DNA. This sample has roughly 11,000 clones in its table, and roughly four fifths of those were observed once. Approximately 24% of the sample is held by the ten biggest clonotypes.

V is pruned by 5 bases and J by 2 bases, leaving 15 bases of the junction without a gene match. The CDR3 numbers 19 residues from cysteine through phenylalanine. The entry retains the CDR3 DNA only, 57 bases that are in frame from base 1. CDR1 MDHEN and CDR2 SYDVKM were looked up in the germline V gene. The sequence was collected from a human donor with chronic lymphocytic leukemia. The sequences come from PBMCs, collected at disease progression, from a patient treated with ibrutinib. The sequence joins TRBV28 to TRBJ1-5, and 10 bases in between align with TRBD1. The CDR3 is CASSRLVSTGGAGNQPQHF. The DNA is TGTGCCAGCAGTCGCCTCGTCTCGACAGGGGGCGCTGGCAATCAGCCCCAGCATTTT.